The subject of this entry is one T cell receptor beta chain. Antigen unknown. This CDR3 is built from 13 residues. Trimming stripped 8 bases from V and 7 bases from J, with 15 bases between. The V gene's germline CDR1 is SGHVS and CDR2 FNYEAQ. These data are taken from a study of T cell repertoires in cytomegalovirus infection. Study information: Well-studied HLA-B-restricted epitopes and recently identified HLA-C-restricted epitopes of CMV were both used in the study. Shared public TCR beta signatures pointed to both CMV infection and a matching HLA type.

Whole-study findings and limits: HLA-C-restricted CMV-specific TCR beta clonotypes were dominant in the ex vivo response. Carriage of CMV together with the relevant HLA was identifiable through cumulative public TCR beta family frequency.

TCRdb reprocessed the reads via MiXCR and lists one record per CDR3 protein. The data show about 830,000 distinct CDR3 sequences, approximately 32% seen once. Material: cultured CD8+ T cells from PBMCs, obtained from culture after CMV antigen stimulation. This chain joins TRBV7-6 and TRBJ1-5; D unclear. The origin of this receptor is a human donor in good health (CMV status not recorded). Some clones in this sample may be carry-over from other donors' samples. This CDR3 reads CASCSGEGQPQHF. The CDR3 DNA reads as TGTGCCAGCTGTTCCGGGGAGGGACAGCCCCAGCATTTT.